This entry concerns a single T cell receptor beta chain. Its antigen remains unidentified. MiXCR, applied by TCRdb to the 5' RACE reads, yields one record per CDR3 protein. The sample lists tens of thousands of distinct CDR3 sequences, about 27% occurring once. V dropped 1 base and J dropped 4; count of bases not matched to a gene: 9. Looked up from germline, CDR1 is SGHAT and CDR2 is FQNNGV. This CDR3 comprises 16 residues. The data are from a study of CD8 T cells in ankylosing spondylitis. Notes on the study in general: The disease-linked clones had a CD8+ phenotype and low blood frequencies.

The chain couples TRBV11-2 to TRBJ2-5; TRBD2 agrees at 7 bases. This TCR was sampled from a male donor with ankylosing spondylitis or in good health (not recorded which). Sequencing input: blood, either unsorted or a sorted T cell fraction (not recorded which). Here the CDR3 reads CASSLVFGEGRETQYF. The CDR3 DNA follows: TGTGCCAGCAGCTTAGTTTTCGGGGAGGGTCGAGAGACCCAGTACTTC.